The entry below describes one T cell receptor beta chain. The antigen remains unidentified. At one end, the junction sequence differs from germline, possibly due to a read error. The sample is drawn from a study of identical twins' blood T cells. From germline, CDR1 is SGHRS and CDR2 YFSETQ. The CDR3 runs 15 residues. Libraries were made from RNA as TCR cDNA, using a modified protocol. TCRdb called the 5' RACE reads again in MiXCR, with one record for every CDR3 protein. The sample holds roughly 380,000 distinct CDR3 sequences, more than 25% seen once. General study points: Twin repertoire similarity may partly reflect shared environment. Twins shared more top CDR3 clonotypes than unrelated donors did. Mainly, cloneset size products determined shared clonotypes, twins included.

The material sequenced was PBMCs. The clonotype originates from a woman between 18 and 49 years old in good health. The gene calls are TRBV5-1 and TRBJ2-3; a weak D match, TRBD2 (7 bases). CDR3 sequence reads: CASSITGGMADKQYF. The CDR3 DNA reads TGCGCCAGCAGCATTACGGGGGGCATGGCAGATAAGCAGTATTTT. Based on the CDR3 plus reference TRBV5-1 and TRBJ2-3, the full variable domain is KAGVTQTPRYLIKTRGQQVTLSCSPISGHRSVSWYQQTPGQGLQFLFEYFSETQRNKGNFPGRFSGRQFSNSRSEMNVSTLELGDSALYLCASSITGGMADKQYFGPGTRLTVL.